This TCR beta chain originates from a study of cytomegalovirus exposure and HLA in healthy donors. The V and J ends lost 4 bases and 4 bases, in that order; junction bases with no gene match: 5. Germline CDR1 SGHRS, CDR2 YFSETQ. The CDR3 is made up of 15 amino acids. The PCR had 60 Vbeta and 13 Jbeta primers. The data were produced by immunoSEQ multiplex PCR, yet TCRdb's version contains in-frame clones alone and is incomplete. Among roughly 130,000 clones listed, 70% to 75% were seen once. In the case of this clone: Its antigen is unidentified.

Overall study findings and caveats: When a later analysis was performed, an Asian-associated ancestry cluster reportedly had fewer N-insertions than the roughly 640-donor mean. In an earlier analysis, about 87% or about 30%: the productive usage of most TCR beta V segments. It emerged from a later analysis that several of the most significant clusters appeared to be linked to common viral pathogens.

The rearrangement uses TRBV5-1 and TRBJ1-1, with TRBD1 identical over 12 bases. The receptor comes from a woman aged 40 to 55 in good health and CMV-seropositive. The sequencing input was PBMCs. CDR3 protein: CASSTGTGGITEAFF. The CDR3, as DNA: TGCGCCAGCAGCACGGGGACAGGGGGCATCACTGAAGCTTTCTTT.